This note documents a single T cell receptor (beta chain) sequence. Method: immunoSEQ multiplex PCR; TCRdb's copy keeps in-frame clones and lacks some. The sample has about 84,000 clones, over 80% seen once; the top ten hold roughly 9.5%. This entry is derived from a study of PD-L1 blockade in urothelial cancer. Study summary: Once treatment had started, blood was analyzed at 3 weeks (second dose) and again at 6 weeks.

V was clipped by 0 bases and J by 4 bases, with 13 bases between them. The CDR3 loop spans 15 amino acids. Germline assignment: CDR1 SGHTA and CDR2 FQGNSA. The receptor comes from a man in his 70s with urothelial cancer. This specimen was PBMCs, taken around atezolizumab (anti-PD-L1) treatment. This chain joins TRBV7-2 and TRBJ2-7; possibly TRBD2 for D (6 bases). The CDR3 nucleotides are TGTGCCAGCAGCTTAGCCGGGAGAACAGTGTACGAGCAGTACTTC. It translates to CASSLAGRTVYEQYF.